This T cell receptor (beta chain) came from a study of radiotherapy plus CTLA-4 blockade in lung cancer. Clones were sequenced by immunoSEQ multiplex PCR, and TCRdb holds only the in-frame ones, with some missing. The sample includes more than 25,000 clones, over 75% seen only once; the top ten take about 7.7%. This specimen consisted of peripheral blood, obtained from a patient treated with radiotherapy plus ipilimumab. This TCR was sampled from a human donor with non-small cell lung cancer who had stable disease on radiotherapy plus ipilimumab.

The DNA for the CDR3 is TGTGCCAGCAGTGAGGGTCGAACAGGGACAGCTGAAGCTTTCTTT. Protein sequence: CASSEGRTGTAEAFF. The chain carries TRBV6-1 and TRBJ1-1; 7 nucleotides line up with TRBD1. The CDR3 contains 15 residues. CDR1 and CDR2 from the germline V gene are MNHNS and SASEGT. After removal of 3 bases from V and 6 bases from J, the junction contained 10 bases not matched to a gene.